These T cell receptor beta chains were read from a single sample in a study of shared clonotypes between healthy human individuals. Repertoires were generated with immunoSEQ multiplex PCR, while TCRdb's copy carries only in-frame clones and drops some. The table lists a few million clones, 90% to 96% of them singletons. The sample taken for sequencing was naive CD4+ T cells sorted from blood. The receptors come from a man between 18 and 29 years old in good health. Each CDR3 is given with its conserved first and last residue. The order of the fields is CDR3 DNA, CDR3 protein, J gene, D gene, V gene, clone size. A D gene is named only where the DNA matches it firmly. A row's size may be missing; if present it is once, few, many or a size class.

DNA: TGTGCCAGTAGTATACGACTAACCTACGAGCAGTACTTC
CDR3: CASSIRLTYEQYF
J: TRBJ2-7
D: .
V: TRBV19
size: .

DNA: TGTGCCAGCTCACCGACCGTGCTAGCGTTGGCCGGGGAGCTGTTTTTT
CDR3: CASSPTVLALAGELFF
J: TRBJ2-2
D: .
V: TRBV18
size: .

DNA: TGTGCCAGCTCACCTGGGACTAGCGGAAGGAATTACAATGAGCAGTTCTTC
CDR3: CASSPGTSGRNYNEQFF
J: TRBJ2-1
D: TRBD2
V: TRBV18
size: .

DNA: TGTGCCTGGAGTATCCCTAGGGTTCAGCCCCAGCATTTT
CDR3: CAWSIPRVQPQHF
J: TRBJ1-5
D: .
V: TRBV30
size: .

DNA: TGTGCCAGCAGCCAGGGACAGCAATTCGGGGAGCTGTTTTTT
CDR3: CASSQGQQFGELFF
J: TRBJ2-2
D: TRBD1
V: TRBV7-9
size: once

DNA: TGTGCCAGCAGCTTAGTTTGGGGTGGCGATACGCAGTATTTT
CDR3: CASSLVWGGDTQYF
J: TRBJ2-3
D: .
V: TRBV11-2
size: .

DNA: TGTGCCAGCTCACCACCGGGGCTAGCCGTGGACGAGCAGTACTTC
CDR3: CASSPPGLAVDEQYF
J: TRBJ2-7
D: .
V: TRBV18
size: .

DNA: TGTGCCAGCAGTAAACAGGGCACGGACAATGAGCAGTTCTTC
CDR3: CASSKQGTDNEQFF
J: TRBJ2-1
D: .
V: TRBV28
size: .

DNA: TGCGCCAGCAGTGAGGAACTAGCGGGAGTGGGCGCAGATACGCAGTATTTT
CDR3: CASSEELAGVGADTQYF
J: TRBJ2-3
D: TRBD2
V: TRBV5-1
size: .

DNA: TGTGCCAGTAGCCGGGACAGGACCTACGAGCAGTACTTC
CDR3: CASSRDRTYEQYF
J: TRBJ2-7
D: TRBD1
V: TRBV19
size: once

DNA: TGTGCCAGCAGCTTAGGACAGCTTTCCGGGGAGCTGTTTTTT
CDR3: CASSLGQLSGELFF
J: TRBJ2-2
D: .
V: TRBV7-9
size: .

DNA: TGTGCCAGCAGCCTACACGTCACAGATACGCAGTATTTT
CDR3: CASSLHVTDTQYF
J: TRBJ2-3
D: .
V: TRBV5-5
size: .

DNA: TGTGCCACCCAGGGACAGACTAATTCACCCCTCCACTTT
CDR3: CATQGQTNSPLHF
J: TRBJ1-6
D: TRBD1
V: TRBV2
size: few

DNA: TGTGCCAGCAGGGGGGGTAGCAATCAGCCCCAGCATTTT
CDR3: CASRGGSNQPQHF
J: TRBJ1-5
D: .
V: TRBV6-1
size: .

DNA: TGTGCCAGCCACTCAACTAACTATGGCTACACCTTC
CDR3: CASHSTNYGYTF
J: TRBJ1-2
D: .
V: TRBV2
size: few

DNA: TGTGCCAGTACTACGGGGACAGGGATAACCTACGAGCAGTACTTC
CDR3: CASTTGTGITYEQYF
J: TRBJ2-7
D: TRBD1
V: TRBV19
size: .

DNA: TGTGCCAGCAGCCAAAGGTCTACCAATGAGCAGTTCTTC
CDR3: CASSQRSTNEQFF
J: TRBJ2-1
D: .
V: TRBV11-3
size: .

DNA: TGTGCCACACTTAGCGGGAGGTACGAGCAGTACTTC
CDR3: CATLSGRYEQYF
J: TRBJ2-7
D: TRBD2
V: TRBV10-3
size: .

DNA: TGTGCCAGCAGTTCGCGGACAGGATACTACGAGCAGTACTTC
CDR3: CASSSRTGYYEQYF
J: TRBJ2-7
D: TRBD1
V: TRBV6-6
size: .

DNA: TGTGCCATCAGTGAGTCCGGGGGACTGGGTGAAAAACTGTTTTTT
CDR3: CAISESGGLGEKLFF
J: TRBJ1-4
D: .
V: TRBV10-3
size: .

DNA: TGTGCCAGCAGTGAAGGGACAGTCGGGAACTATGGCTACACCTTC
CDR3: CASSEGTVGNYGYTF
J: TRBJ1-2
D: .
V: TRBV6-1
size: .

DNA: TGCAGCGTCCAGACAGAGGATTCCTACGAGCAGTACTTC
CDR3: CSVQTEDSYEQYF
J: TRBJ2-7
D: .
V: TRBV29-1
size: .

DNA: TGTGCCAGCAGCTTACGTCGCCTGGGAAGGACCGGGGAGCTGTTTTTT
CDR3: CASSLRRLGRTGELFF
J: TRBJ2-2
D: .
V: TRBV13
size: .

DNA: TGTGCCAGCAGCGAACAGGGTACTAACACTGAAGCTTTCTTT
CDR3: CASSEQGTNTEAFF
J: TRBJ1-1
D: .
V: TRBV2
size: .